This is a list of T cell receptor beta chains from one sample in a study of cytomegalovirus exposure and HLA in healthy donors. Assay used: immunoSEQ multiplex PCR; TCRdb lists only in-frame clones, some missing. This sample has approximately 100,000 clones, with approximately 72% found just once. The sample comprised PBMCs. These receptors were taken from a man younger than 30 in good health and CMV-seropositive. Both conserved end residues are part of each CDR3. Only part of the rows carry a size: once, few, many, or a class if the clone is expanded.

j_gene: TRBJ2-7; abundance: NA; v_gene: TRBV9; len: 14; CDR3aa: CASSFGTSDGEQYF
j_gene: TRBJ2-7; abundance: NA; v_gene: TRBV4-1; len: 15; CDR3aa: CASSQESGVSYEQYF
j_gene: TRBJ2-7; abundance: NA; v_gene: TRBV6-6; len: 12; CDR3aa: CASKAGPSEQYF
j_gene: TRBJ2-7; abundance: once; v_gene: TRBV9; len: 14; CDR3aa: CASSGGTIPYEQYF
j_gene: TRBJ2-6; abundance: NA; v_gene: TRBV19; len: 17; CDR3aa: CASSMSGTASGANVLTF
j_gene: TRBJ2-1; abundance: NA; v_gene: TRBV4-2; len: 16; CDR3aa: CASSQGAGGTYNEQFF
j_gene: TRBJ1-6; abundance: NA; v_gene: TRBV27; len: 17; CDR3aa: CASSPSRGSSYNSPLHF
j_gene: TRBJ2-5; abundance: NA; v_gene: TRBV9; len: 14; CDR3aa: CASSVGGNQETQYF
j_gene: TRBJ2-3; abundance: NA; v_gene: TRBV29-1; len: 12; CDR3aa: CSVGLVTDTQYF
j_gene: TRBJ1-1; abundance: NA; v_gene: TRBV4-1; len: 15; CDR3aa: CASSPSWYGRTEAFF
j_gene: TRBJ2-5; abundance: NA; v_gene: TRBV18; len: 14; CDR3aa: CASSPTAEMETQYF
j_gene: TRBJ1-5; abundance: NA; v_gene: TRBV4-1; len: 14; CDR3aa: CASSQEGDGGPQHF
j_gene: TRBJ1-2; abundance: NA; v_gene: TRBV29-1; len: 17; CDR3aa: CSVEIFRGRDLDDGYTF
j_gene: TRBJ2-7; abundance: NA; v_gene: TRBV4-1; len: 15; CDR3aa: CASSQDWNSLYEQYF
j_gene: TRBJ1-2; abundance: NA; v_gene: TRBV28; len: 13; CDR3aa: CASSPLGGFRYTF
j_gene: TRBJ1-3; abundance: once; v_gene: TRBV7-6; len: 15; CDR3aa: CASSLAELSGNTIYF
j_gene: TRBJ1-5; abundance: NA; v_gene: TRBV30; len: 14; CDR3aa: CAWSVLMGGQPQHF
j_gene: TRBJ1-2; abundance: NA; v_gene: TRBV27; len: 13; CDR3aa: CASSFGRGRGYTF
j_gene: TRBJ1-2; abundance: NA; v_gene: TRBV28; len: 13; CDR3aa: CASSLTGNYGYTF
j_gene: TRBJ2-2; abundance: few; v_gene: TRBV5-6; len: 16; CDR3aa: CASSLWIQENTGELFF
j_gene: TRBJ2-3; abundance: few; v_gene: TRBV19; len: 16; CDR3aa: CASSILGQGFSDTQYF